This is a list of T cell receptor beta chains from one sample in a study of cytomegalovirus exposure and HLA in healthy donors. Assay: immunoSEQ multiplex PCR; the TCRdb copy retains only in-frame clones and omits some. The table includes around 100,000 clones, just under 70% detected once. The source material was PBMCs. These receptors originate from a young man in good health and CMV-seropositive. The conserved cysteine and the conserved F or W are not part of the CDR3 here.

CDR3aa: ASSLGGLATRDTQY; j_gene: TRBJ2-3; v_gene: TRBV11-2
CDR3aa: ASSVGGKSAQH; j_gene: TRBJ1-5; v_gene: TRBV9
CDR3aa: ASRTGSVTGELF; j_gene: TRBJ2-2; v_gene: TRBV19
CDR3aa: ASSEKGDWNQPQH; j_gene: TRBJ1-5; v_gene: TRBV6-1
CDR3aa: ASSLASDRPNSPLH; j_gene: TRBJ1-6; v_gene: TRBV7-2
CDR3aa: ASSLDLAGTSTDTQY; j_gene: TRBJ2-3; v_gene: TRBV7-9
CDR3aa: ASSERRWDTGELF; j_gene: TRBJ2-2; v_gene: TRBV2
CDR3aa: ASSTGQATEAF; j_gene: TRBJ1-1; v_gene: TRBV5-4
CDR3aa: ASRGGVGVETQY; j_gene: TRBJ2-5; v_gene: TRBV28
CDR3aa: ASNPRAGGYTEAF; j_gene: TRBJ1-1; v_gene: TRBV2
CDR3aa: ASNTGGPGNTIY; j_gene: TRBJ1-3; v_gene: TRBV13
CDR3aa: ASSGTDKRGAF; j_gene: TRBJ1-1; v_gene: TRBV19
CDR3aa: ASSELSHLNTDTQY; j_gene: TRBJ2-3; v_gene: TRBV6-1
CDR3aa: ASSQDGAGGYGQPQH; j_gene: TRBJ1-5; v_gene: TRBV4-2
CDR3aa: ASSVSEAGTGTQY; j_gene: TRBJ2-5; v_gene: TRBV9
CDR3aa: ASSPGQGSPSLYEQY; j_gene: TRBJ2-7; v_gene: TRBV19
CDR3aa: ASSLDSYSGANVLT; j_gene: TRBJ2-6; v_gene: TRBV5-4
CDR3aa: ASSESVGDEQF; j_gene: TRBJ2-1; v_gene: TRBV10-1
CDR3aa: ASSALAGYYNEQF; j_gene: TRBJ2-1; v_gene: TRBV27
CDR3aa: ASSLTGYNEQF; j_gene: TRBJ2-1; v_gene: TRBV6-5
CDR3aa: ASSFTGSQYEQY; j_gene: TRBJ2-7; v_gene: TRBV5-6
CDR3aa: ASSVWAGDNEKLF; j_gene: TRBJ1-4; v_gene: TRBV9
CDR3aa: ASSLDFWGQATNYGYT; j_gene: TRBJ1-2; v_gene: TRBV11-2
CDR3aa: ASRRAVSSYNEQF; j_gene: TRBJ2-1; v_gene: TRBV6-4
CDR3aa: ASSVRYNRGNSYGYT; j_gene: TRBJ1-2; v_gene: TRBV6-4
CDR3aa: ASSPRLAGIGNTQY; j_gene: TRBJ2-3; v_gene: TRBV7-2
CDR3aa: ASSLGDLNTEAF; j_gene: TRBJ1-1; v_gene: TRBV5-1
CDR3aa: ASRRTGGNEQF; j_gene: TRBJ2-1; v_gene: TRBV14
CDR3aa: ASSSSGSNEQF; j_gene: TRBJ2-1; v_gene: TRBV27
CDR3aa: ASRPNDRGNTEAF; j_gene: TRBJ1-1; v_gene: TRBV7-8
CDR3aa: ASSPGGYGANVLT; j_gene: TRBJ2-6; v_gene: TRBV6-5
CDR3aa: SVEASGGRGETQY; j_gene: TRBJ2-5; v_gene: TRBV29-1
CDR3aa: ASSLVGPFTDTQY; j_gene: TRBJ2-3; v_gene: TRBV5-4
CDR3aa: ASSIRGYTEAF; j_gene: TRBJ1-1; v_gene: TRBV11-2
CDR3aa: SVDTGTGLYGYT; j_gene: TRBJ1-2; v_gene: TRBV29-1
CDR3aa: ASSRATRGWGNTEAF; j_gene: TRBJ1-1; v_gene: TRBV28
CDR3aa: ASSSGQGYQPQH; j_gene: TRBJ1-5; v_gene: TRBV7-2